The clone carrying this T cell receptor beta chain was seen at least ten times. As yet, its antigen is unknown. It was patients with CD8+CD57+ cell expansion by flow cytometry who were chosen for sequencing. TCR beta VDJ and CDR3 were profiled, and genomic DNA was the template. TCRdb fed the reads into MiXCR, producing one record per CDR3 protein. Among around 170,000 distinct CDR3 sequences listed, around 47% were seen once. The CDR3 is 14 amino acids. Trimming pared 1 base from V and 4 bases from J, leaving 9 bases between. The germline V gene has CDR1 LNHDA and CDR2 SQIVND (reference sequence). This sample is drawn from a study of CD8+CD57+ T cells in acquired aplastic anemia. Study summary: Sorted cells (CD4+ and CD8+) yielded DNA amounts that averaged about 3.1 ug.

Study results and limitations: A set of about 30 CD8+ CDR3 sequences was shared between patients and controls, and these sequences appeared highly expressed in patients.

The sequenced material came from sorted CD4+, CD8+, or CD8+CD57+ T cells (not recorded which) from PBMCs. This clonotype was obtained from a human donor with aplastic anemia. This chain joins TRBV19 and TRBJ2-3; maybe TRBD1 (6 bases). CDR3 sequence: CASSIGQGPDTQYF. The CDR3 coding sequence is TGTGCCAGTAGTATAGGTCAGGGGCCAGATACGCAGTATTTT.